This T cell receptor beta chain was obtained from a study of shared clonotypes between healthy human individuals. Concerning this clone itself: What it binds is not known.

Subsets obtained from CD4+ cells comprised CD45RA+ naive and CD45RA-negative memory cells. Methods used by the authors: Junction-only sequences without quality scores were provided by ImmunoSEQ, so filtering was different. Method: immunoSEQ multiplex PCR; TCRdb's copy keeps in-frame clones and lacks some. V and J calls and clone size are copied from that table; D and trimming were computed from the DNA. In the table there are 550,000 to 700,000 clones, around 73% of which are singletons. V lost 4 bases and J lost 0, with 15 bases in between. This CDR3 comprises 16 residues. Germline V gene lookup returns CDR1 SEHNR and CDR2 FQNEAQ (reference sequence). Whole-study results and caveats: Larger estimated richness was generally recorded for naive subsets relative to memory subsets. In this cohort, only blood was sampled, and tissue repertoires likely differ.

The chain is built from TRBV7-9 and TRBJ1-1; D remains ambiguous. The sample taken for sequencing was memory CD4+ T cells sorted from blood. Described subset: CD45RA-negative fraction. This clonotype was obtained from a woman in her twenties or thirties in good health. The CDR3 DNA reads as TGTGCCAGCAGCTCCGAAAAAGGGAGAGTGAACACTGAAGCTTTCTTT. It specifies CASSSEKGRVNTEAFF.